This T cell receptor beta chain appears in the sequencing data of a study of T cells in localized non-small cell lung cancer. The CDR3 covers 15 residues. The ends lost 4 bases at V and 5 bases at J; junction bases unmatched: 5. The germline CDR1 and CDR2 sequences are SGHNT and YENEEA. The data were produced by immunoSEQ multiplex PCR, yet TCRdb's version contains in-frame clones alone and is incomplete. The table shows 4,000 or so clones, with 30% to 40% occurring only once. The source was lung tumor tissue, collected before any cancer treatment. J is TRBJ2-5 and V is TRBV11-3, with TRBD2 matching over 12 bases. The TCR originated in a man aged 35 to 69 with stage II squamous cell lung carcinoma. The CDR3 reads CASSSRLAGVETQYF. The CDR3 DNA sequence: TGTGCCAGCAGCTCAAGACTAGCGGGAGTGGAGACCCAGTACTTC.